This T cell receptor (beta chain) was sequenced for a study of shared T cell receptors in the human thymus. Repertoires were generated with immunoSEQ multiplex PCR, while TCRdb's copy carries only in-frame clones and drops some. The table includes about 610,000 clones, around 89% detected once. CDR1 is LNHNV, CDR2 YYDKDF, per germline (reference sequence). V was pared by 0 bases and J by 1 base, with 9 bases between. This CDR3 has 16 amino acids. The sample was also linked to a second study, of human thymus T cells. From that second work: Apparent skewing of V and J gene usage characterized both thymic and blood repertoires.

Sequences were obtained from thymocytes. The sequence was collected from a boy under two years old with a congenital heart defect. This chain links TRBV15 with TRBJ1-4; D remains unclear. The CDR3 loop is CATSRDPRKTNEKLFF. CDR3 coding DNA: TGTGCCACCAGCAGAGATCCCAGGAAAACTAATGAAAAACTGTTTTTT.